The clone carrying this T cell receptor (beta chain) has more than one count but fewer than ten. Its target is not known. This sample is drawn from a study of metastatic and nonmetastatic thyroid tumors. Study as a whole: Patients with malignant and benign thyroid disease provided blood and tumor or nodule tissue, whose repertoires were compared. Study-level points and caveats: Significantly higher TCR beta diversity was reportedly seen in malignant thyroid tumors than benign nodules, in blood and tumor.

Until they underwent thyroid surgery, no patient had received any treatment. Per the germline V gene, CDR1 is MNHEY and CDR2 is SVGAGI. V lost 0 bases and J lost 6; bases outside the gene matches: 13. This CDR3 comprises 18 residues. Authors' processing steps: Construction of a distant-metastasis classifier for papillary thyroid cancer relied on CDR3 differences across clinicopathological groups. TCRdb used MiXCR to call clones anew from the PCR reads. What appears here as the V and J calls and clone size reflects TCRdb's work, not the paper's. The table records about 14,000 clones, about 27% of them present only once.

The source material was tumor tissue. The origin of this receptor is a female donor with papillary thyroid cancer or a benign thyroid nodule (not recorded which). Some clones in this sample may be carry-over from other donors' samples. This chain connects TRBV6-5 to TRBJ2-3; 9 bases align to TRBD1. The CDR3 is CASSYSKSDRGNGDTQYF. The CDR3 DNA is TGTGCCAGCAGTTACTCGAAATCGGACAGGGGCAATGGTGATACGCAGTATTTT.